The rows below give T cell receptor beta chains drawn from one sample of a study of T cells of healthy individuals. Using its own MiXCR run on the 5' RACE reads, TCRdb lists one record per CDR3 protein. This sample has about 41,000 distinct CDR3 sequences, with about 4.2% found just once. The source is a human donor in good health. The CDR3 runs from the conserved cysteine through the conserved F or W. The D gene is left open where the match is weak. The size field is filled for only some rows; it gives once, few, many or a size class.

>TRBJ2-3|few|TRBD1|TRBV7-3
CASSAQTGTGPTDTQYF
TGTGCCAGCAGCGCACAAACCGGGACAGGGCCTACAGATACGCAGTATTTT
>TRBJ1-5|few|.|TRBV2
CASNTVTNQPQHF
TGTGCCAGCAACACGGTTACCAATCAGCCCCAGCATTTT
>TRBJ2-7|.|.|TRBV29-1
CSGAVEGDTYEQCF
TGCAGCGGGGCGGTTGAGGGGGACACCTACGAGCAGTGCTTC
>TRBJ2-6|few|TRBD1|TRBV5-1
CASSTSRGTLVGANVLTF
TGCGCCAGCAGCACAAGCAGGGGGACCCTTGTGGGGGCCAACGTCCTGACTTTC
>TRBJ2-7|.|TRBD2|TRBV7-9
CASSFPPLAGNGIVYEQYF
TGTGCCAGCAGCTTCCCTCCACTAGCGGGGAACGGTATCGTCTACGAGCAGTACTTC
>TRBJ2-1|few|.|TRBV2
CAIPGGGVNEQFF
TGTGCCATTCCGGGCGGTGGGGTGAATGAGCAGTTCTTC
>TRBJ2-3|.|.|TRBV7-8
CASRPGLPTDTQYF
TGTGCCAGCAGGCCGGGACTGCCCACAGATACGCAGTATTTT
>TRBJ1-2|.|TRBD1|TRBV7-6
CASSLAAGQAYAGYTF
TGTGCCAGCAGCTTAGCCGCCGGACAGGCGTACGCTGGCTACACCTTC
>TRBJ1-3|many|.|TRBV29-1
CSVGVGGNTIYF
TGCAGCGTGGGGGTGGGTGGAAACACCATATATTTT
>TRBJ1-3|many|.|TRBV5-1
CASSLLGDSGNTIYF
TGCGCCAGCAGCTTGTTAGGGGACTCTGGAAACACCATATATTTT
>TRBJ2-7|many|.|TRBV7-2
CASSSPAAPGYEQYF
TGTGCCAGCAGCTCGCCCGCGGCCCCAGGCTACGAGCAGTACTTC
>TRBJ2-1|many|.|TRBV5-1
CASRGYNEQFF
TGCGCCAGCAGGGGTTACAATGAGCAGTTCTTC
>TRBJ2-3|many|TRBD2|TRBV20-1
CSARDLAGESDTQYF
TGCAGTGCTAGAGATCTAGCGGGGGAATCAGATACGCAGTATTTT
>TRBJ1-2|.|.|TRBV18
CASSPSQDRLYGYTF
TGTGCCAGCTCACCATCGCAGGACAGACTCTATGGCTACACCTTC
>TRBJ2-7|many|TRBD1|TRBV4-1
CASSRLQGQSYEQYF
TGCGCCAGCAGCCGGCTCCAGGGACAGTCCTACGAGCAGTACTTC
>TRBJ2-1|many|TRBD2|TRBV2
CASRRGGGYNEQFF
TGTGCCAGCCGACGGGGGGGGGGCTACAATGAGCAGTTCTTC
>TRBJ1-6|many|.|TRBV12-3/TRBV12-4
CASITEGVRNSPLHF
TGTGCCAGCATTACAGAAGGGGTTAGAAATTCACCCCTCCACTTT
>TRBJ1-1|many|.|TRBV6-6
CASSYDGREAFF
TGTGCCAGCAGTTACGACGGCCGTGAAGCTTTCTTT
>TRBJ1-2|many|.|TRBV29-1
CSVGDGLNYGYTF
TGCAGCGTTGGGGACGGACTTAACTATGGCTACACCTTC
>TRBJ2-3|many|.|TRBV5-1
CASSTSTDTQYF
TGCGCCAGCAGCACTAGCACAGATACGCAGTATTTT
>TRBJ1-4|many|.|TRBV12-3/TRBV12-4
CASSFGQGVTDEKLFF
TGTGCCAGCAGTTTTGGGCAGGGCGTCACAGATGAAAAACTGTTTTTT
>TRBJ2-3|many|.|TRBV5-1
CASSLAGHLSTDTQYF
TGCGCCAGCAGCTTGGCCGGACACCTTAGCACAGATACGCAGTATTTT
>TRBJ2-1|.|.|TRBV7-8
CASSLERRIDNEQFF
TGTGCCAGCAGCTTAGAAAGGCGCATTGACAATGAGCAGTTCTTC
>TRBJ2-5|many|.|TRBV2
CASSEPKRTQETQYF
TGTGCCAGCAGTGAACCAAAGCGTACACAAGAGACCCAGTACTTC
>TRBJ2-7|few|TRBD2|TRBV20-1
CSARVWLAGLTYEQYF
TGCAGTGCTAGAGTTTGGCTAGCGGGACTCACTTACGAGCAGTACTTC
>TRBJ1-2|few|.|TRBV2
CASSVGGDPHGYTF
TGTGCCAGCAGTGTAGGGGGGGATCCCCATGGCTACACCTTC
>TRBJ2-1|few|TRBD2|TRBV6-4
CASSDVSGGNEQFF
TGTGCCAGCAGTGACGTTAGCGGGGGGAATGAGCAGTTCTTC
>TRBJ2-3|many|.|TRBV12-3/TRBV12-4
CASSAGDTDTQYF
TGTGCCAGCAGTGCCGGGGACACAGATACGCAGTATTTT
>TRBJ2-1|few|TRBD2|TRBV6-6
CASSYSSSGRVYEQFF
TGTGCCAGCAGTTACTCTTCTAGCGGGAGGGTCTATGAGCAGTTCTTC
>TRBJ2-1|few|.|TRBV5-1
CASKNLGGDEQFF
TGCGCCAGCAAAAACCTAGGGGGGGATGAGCAGTTCTTC
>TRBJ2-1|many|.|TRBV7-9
CASSFQEQLGNEQFF
TGTGCCAGCAGCTTCCAGGAGCAGTTGGGGAATGAGCAGTTCTTC
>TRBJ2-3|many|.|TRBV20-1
CSARDYGRSGTDTQYF
TGCAGTGCTAGAGATTACGGGCGGTCGGGCACAGATACGCAGTATTTT
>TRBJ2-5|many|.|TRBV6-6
CASSRDIQETQYF
TGTGCCAGCAGCAGGGACATACAAGAGACCCAGTACTTC
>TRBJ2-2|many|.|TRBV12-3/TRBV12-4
CASSLNQNTGELFF
TGTGCCAGCAGTTTAAATCAGAACACCGGGGAGCTGTTTTTT
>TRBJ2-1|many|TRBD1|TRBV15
CATSSHPGQGAYEQFF
TGTGCCACCAGCAGCCATCCGGGACAGGGGGCATATGAGCAGTTCTTC
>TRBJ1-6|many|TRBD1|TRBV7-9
CASSPTGGGNSPLHF
TGTGCCAGCAGCCCAACAGGGGGGGGGAATTCACCCCTCCACTTT
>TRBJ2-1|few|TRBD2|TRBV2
CASSEALPLREVPSNEQFF
TGTGCCAGCAGTGAAGCGCTTCCGCTTCGGGAGGTACCTTCCAATGAGCAGTTCTTC
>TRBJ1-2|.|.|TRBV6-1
CASSERAGRNYGYTF
TGTGCCAGCAGTGAACGGGCAGGGCGCAACTATGGCTACACCTTC
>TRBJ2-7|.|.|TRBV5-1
CASSLGQGPIEQYF
TGCGCCAGCAGCTTAGGCCAGGGCCCCATCGAGCAGTACTTC
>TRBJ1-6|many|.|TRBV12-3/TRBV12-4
CASSAPGGSPLHF
TGTGCCAGCAGCGCCCCCGGGGGTTCACCCCTCCACTTT
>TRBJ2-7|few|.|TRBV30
CAWSATDYEQYF
TGTGCCTGGAGTGCTACAGATTACGAGCAGTACTTC
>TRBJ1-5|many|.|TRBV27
CASSLFQATGPQHF
TGTGCCAGCAGTTTATTTCAGGCTACTGGGCCCCAGCATTTT
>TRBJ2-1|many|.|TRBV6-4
CASSDSGLDYNEQFF
TGTGCCAGCAGTGACTCGGGACTTGATTACAATGAGCAGTTCTTC
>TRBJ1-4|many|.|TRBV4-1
CASSQEHSRKLFF
TGCGCCAGCAGCCAAGAGCACAGTCGGAAACTGTTTTTT
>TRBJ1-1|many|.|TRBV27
CASSLVFPGHRLRNTEAFF
TGTGCCAGCAGTTTAGTGTTCCCGGGACATCGTTTAAGGAACACTGAAGCTTTCTTT